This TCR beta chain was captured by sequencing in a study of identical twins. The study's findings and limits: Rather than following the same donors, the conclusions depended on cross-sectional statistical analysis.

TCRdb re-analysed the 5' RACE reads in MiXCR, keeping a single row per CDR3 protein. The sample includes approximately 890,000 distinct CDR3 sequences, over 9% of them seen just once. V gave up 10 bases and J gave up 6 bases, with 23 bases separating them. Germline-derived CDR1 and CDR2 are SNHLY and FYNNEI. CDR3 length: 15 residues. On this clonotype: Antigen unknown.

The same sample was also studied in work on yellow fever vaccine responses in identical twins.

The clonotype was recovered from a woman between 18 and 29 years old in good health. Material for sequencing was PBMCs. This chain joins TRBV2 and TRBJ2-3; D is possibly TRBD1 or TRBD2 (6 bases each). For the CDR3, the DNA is TGTGCCACCAGCCCGGGGCAGGGGAGGTTGGATACGCAGTATTTT. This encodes CATSPGQGRLDTQYF. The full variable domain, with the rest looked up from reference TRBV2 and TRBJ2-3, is EPEVTQTPSHQVTQMGQEVILRCVPISNHLYFYWYRQILGQKVEFLVSFYNNEISEKSEIFDDQFSVERPDGSNFTLKIRSTKLEDSAMYFCATSPGQGRLDTQYFGPGTRLTVL.